This entry features one T cell receptor beta chain sequence. As yet, its antigen is unknown. Germline CDR1 reads SEHNR; CDR2 reads FQNEAQ (reference sequence). CDR3 length equals 16 residues. V was clipped by 4 bases and J by 11 bases; unmatched bases: 19. Then a second PCR, running roughly 7 to 11 cycles, was carried out with a sample-barcoded 5' primer and a J-beta primer mix. TCRdb reanalysed the 5' RACE reads using MiXCR and keeps one entry per CDR3 protein. The sample records about 1,400,000 distinct CDR3 sequences, 59% being singletons. The sample comes from a study of blood T cells in healthy people across ages. Study-wide results and limits: Older age coincided with a roughly linear decline in TCR beta diversity per million T cells.

The origin of this receptor is a man between 18 and 29 years old in good health. Input material: blood. V gene TRBV7-9 combines with J gene TRBJ2-5; 7 positions match TRBD1. This chain's CDR3 is CASSSTHTLQGPEQYF. As DNA, the CDR3 is TGTGCCAGCAGCTCAACTCACACGCTACAGGGGCCGGAGCAGTACTTC.